This T cell receptor beta chain originates from a study of blood T cells in healthy people across ages (dated by TCRdb to between 2014 and 2017). Looking at the study overall: In model experiments, template switching captured roughly one uniquely barcoded TCR beta cDNA molecule for every two T cells. To avoid experimental bias, donors of different ages were spread randomly across the sequencing lanes. Donors were grouped into four age groups: young (average roughly 17 years), middle-aged (around 39), aged (approximately 67) and long-lived (approximately 82). For two donors (one aged 18 to 30 and one aged 80 or older), the study analyzed two additional independent replicas of 1 million unique cDNA reads from the same blood draw. Age-related changes in TCR beta repertoire diversity were measured in the study by deep sequencing normalized with unique cDNA molecular identifiers.

Inclusive of the bounding cysteine and phenylalanine, the CDR3 is 15 residues long. Only the CDR3 portion is preserved as DNA: 45 bases, with reading frame beginning at the first base. V is reduced by 6 bases and J by 0 bases, leaving a spacing of 17 bases between them. The germline V gene encodes CDR1 DFQATT and CDR2 SNEGSKA (reference sequence). This clonotype was observed many times. What antigen it recognizes has not been identified. One base away there is no much larger clone; base qualities are not given. Points the paper makes about the study in general: A strong correlation was found between observed TCR beta diversity and the percentage of naive T cells measured by flow cytometry. Since profiling was done on bulk unsorted PBMCs, naive and antigen-experienced compartments could not be conclusively compared. Compared with the aged group, more naive CD4+ T cells, fewer expanded clones and increased TCR diversity were shown by the long-lived group, suggesting age selection. As age increased, observed TCR beta diversity per million T cells dropped in a roughly linear way, and a significant reduction was already evident by age approximately 40. Total diversity estimates from one million sequenced T cells were considered lower bounds and underestimates. Because donor CMV infection status was unknown, age-related changes in expanded clonotypes were potentially confounded.

To prepare the library, 5' RACE was applied. Sequenced using an Illumina HiSeq 2500. A second roughly 7 to 11 cycle PCR used a sample-barcoded 5' primer and a J-beta primer mix. Each TCR beta cDNA molecule received a unique molecular identifier from a template-switch 5' adaptor carrying 12 random nucleotides. At least 3 million CDR3-containing paired-end reads were obtained from each sample. All of the RNA was converted into first-strand cDNA using the Mint cDNA synthesis kit, with a TRBC-specific oligonucleotide serving as the primer. Following uracil-DNA glycosylase treatment, a first 18-cycle PCR with universal primers M1SS and BC2_uni_R was performed on all cDNA. As for how the authors treated the data: Normalization of each sample was performed by random selection of 1 million high-quality reads, each carrying a distinct molecular identifier. Reads sharing molecular identifiers were discarded rather than binned into consensus sequences. MiTCR, with a Q25 quality threshold and the strictest error-elimination algorithm, was used for CDR3 identification, clonotype clustering and error correction. Lower-bound total TCR beta diversity was estimated with a nonparametric unseen species model using Euler transformation. The public reads were reprocessed in TCRdb via fastp at Q25 and MiXCR, keeping in-frame beta chains. Entries are consolidated by CDR3 protein sequence, retaining the most common genes and DNA. The V and J calls and clone size come from TCRdb's table, not from the authors' own analysis. Counted in this sample were around 1,500,000 distinct CDR3 sequences; 28% of them appeared once. The ten biggest clones cover 7.7% of the sample.

The donors were about 40 Caucasian individuals from Russia, aged about 6 to 100 years, who were systemically healthy. Approximately 9.7 milliliters of peripheral blood were drawn from each donor into EDTA-treated Vacutainer tubes. PBMCs were isolated by Ficoll-Paque density-gradient centrifugation, with at least 6 million obtained per sample. Trizol reagent was used to extract total RNA from the PBMCs, yielding at least 6 micrograms per sample. For every donor, flow cytometry on a PBMC aliquot measured the percentage of naive CD45RAhigh/CD27high T cells. Sequencing used blood. The receptor chain draws on TRBV20-1 and TRBJ2-5, with TRBD2 tentatively as D gene (6 bases match). The clonotype comes from a woman younger than 45 in good health. The DNA is as follows: TGCAGTGCCAACCACTGGAGGGCAAACCAAGAGACCCAGTACTTC. This sequence encodes CSANHWRANQETQYF.